The rows below give T cell receptor beta chains drawn from one sample of a study of low-dose radiotherapy and immunotherapy resistance in tumors. TCRdb re-called the reads with MiXCR, one entry per CDR3 protein. The sample lists tens of thousands of distinct CDR3 sequences, roughly a sixth occurring once. Source: PBMCs, taken before treatment. The receptors were gathered from a male donor with prostate cancer. CDR3s include the opening cysteine and the closing phenylalanine or tryptophan. D genes are given only for firm matches. Where a row states a size, it is once, few, many or the class of an expanded clone; other rows omit it.

d_call	v_call	j_call	clone_size	cdr3_aa	cdr3_nt
TRBD1	TRBV25-1	TRBJ1-1	many	CASRRTTGAGTEAFF	TGTGCCAGCCGAAGAACCACAGGGGCGGGCACTGAAGCTTTCTTT
.	TRBV11-2	TRBJ2-5	.	CASSLALNYQETQYF	TGTGCCAGCAGCTTAGCTCTAAACTACCAAGAGACCCAGTACTTC
.	TRBV28	TRBJ2-1	once	CASSSRSRSPQRQFF	TGTGCCAGCAGTTCCCGATCACGATCGCCCCAGAGGCAGTTCTTC
.	TRBV2	TRBJ2-1	few	CASSGWENPPNNEQFF	TGTGCCAGCAGTGGCTGGGAAAACCCCCCTAACAATGAGCAGTTCTTC
.	TRBV10-1	TRBJ2-2	many	CASSGYNTGELFF	TGCGCCAGCAGTGGATACAACACCGGGGAGCTGTTTTTT
.	TRBV5-1	TRBJ2-1	few	CASSLASLDFRNNEQFF	TGCGCCAGCAGCTTGGCCTCTCTCGACTTTAGAAACAATGAGCAGTTCTTC
.	TRBV12-3/TRBV12-4	TRBJ1-4	few	CASSPDGVEKLFF	TGTGCCAGCAGCCCCGATGGGGTCGAAAAACTGTTTTTT
.	TRBV20-1	TRBJ2-7	many	CSALAREDEQYF	TGCAGTGCTCTTGCCAGGGAAGACGAGCAGTACTTC
.	TRBV5-1	TRBJ2-7	many	CASSSTYEQYF	TGCGCCAGCAGTTCGACCTACGAGCAGTACTTC
.	TRBV10-3	TRBJ2-7	many	CAASWDHRPYEQYF	TGTGCCGCCTCATGGGACCACAGGCCCTACGAGCAGTACTTC
TRBD2	TRBV11-1	TRBJ2-1	many	CASSLRREGQFF	TGTGCCAGCAGCTTACGTAGGGAGGGACAGTTCTTC
.	TRBV5-4	TRBJ2-2	many	CASSPGGRGSNTGELFF	TGTGCCAGCAGCCCAGGGGGGCGGGGCTCGAACACCGGGGAGCTGTTTTTT
.	TRBV7-2	TRBJ1-4	many	CASSLTQPVNEKLFF	TGTGCCAGCAGCTTAACCCAGCCTGTTAATGAAAAACTGTTTTTT
.	TRBV29-1	TRBJ2-7	many	CSVGRGGYEQYF	TGCAGCGTTGGGAGGGGAGGATACGAGCAGTACTTC
.	TRBV4-1	TRBJ1-1	many	CASSQVLEGGTEAFF	TGCGCCAGCAGCCAAGTCTTAGAGGGCGGCACTGAAGCTTTCTTT
.	TRBV19	TRBJ1-2	many	CASSREGNYGYTF	TGTGCCAGTAGTCGCGAGGGGAACTATGGCTACACCTTC
TRBD2	TRBV12-3/TRBV12-4	TRBJ2-2	many	CASSLEASGTGELFF	TGTGCCAGCAGTTTAGAGGCTAGCGGCACCGGGGAGCTGTTTTTT
.	TRBV6-5	TRBJ1-3	many	CASSYGDSGNTIYF	TGTGCCAGCAGTTACGGTGACTCTGGAAACACCATATATTTT
.	TRBV21-1	TRBJ2-7	many	CASSKERRQGPRFEQYF	TGTGCCAGCAGCAAAGAAAGAAGGCAGGGCCCTCGCTTCGAGCAGTACTTC
.	TRBV6-6	TRBJ1-5	many	CASSYPSRDNQPQHF	TGTGCCAGCAGTTACCCGTCCAGGGATAATCAGCCCCAGCATTTT
TRBD1	TRBV30	TRBJ1-1	many	CAWSRGLGTEAFF	TGTGCCTGGAGTAGGGGGCTTGGCACTGAAGCTTTCTTT
.	TRBV10-2	TRBJ1-5	many	CASSDRSHQPQHF	TGCGCCAGCAGTGACAGGTCCCATCAGCCCCAGCATTTT
.	TRBV10-2	TRBJ2-5	.	CASSGEVPRGTQYF	TGCGCCAGCAGCGGAGAGGTACCCCGGGGGACCCAGTACTTC
TRBD1	TRBV7-8	TRBJ2-1	many	CASIRTGSYNEQFF	TGTGCCAGCATCAGGACAGGATCCTACAATGAGCAGTTCTTC
.	TRBV4-1	TRBJ2-2	many	CASQGFAGELFF	TGCGCCAGCCAGGGGTTTGCCGGGGAGCTGTTTTTT
.	TRBV27	TRBJ2-1	.	CASSPPTADNEQFF	TGTGCCAGCAGTCCCCCGACCGCGGACAATGAGCAGTTCTTC
.	TRBV4-1	TRBJ2-3	many	CASSQGWGPSDTQYF	TGCGCCAGCAGCCAAGGCTGGGGGCCATCAGATACGCAGTATTTT
TRBD2	TRBV5-1	TRBJ2-1	.	CASSLDAGGRLDEQFF	TGCGCCAGCAGCCTCGACGCGGGGGGGAGGTTGGATGAGCAGTTCTTC
TRBD2	TRBV3-1	TRBJ2-3	many	CASSQASGGAADTQYF	TGTGCCAGCAGCCAGGCGAGCGGGGGGGCCGCAGATACGCAGTATTTT
.	TRBV7-2	TRBJ1-1	many	CASSQRLNTEAFF	TGTGCCAGCAGCCAACGGTTGAACACTGAAGCTTTCTTT
.	TRBV9	TRBJ2-1	.	CASSVDGAEYNEQFF	TGTGCCAGCAGCGTAGACGGGGCCGAATACAATGAGCAGTTCTTC
.	TRBV18	TRBJ2-2	many	CASSPMGYTNTGELFF	TGTGCCAGCTCACCCATGGGGTACACGAACACCGGGGAGCTGTTTTTT
TRBD2	TRBV5-4	TRBJ2-1	many	CASSFEGLAGGGVF	TGTGCCAGCAGCTTTGAAGGACTAGCGGGGGGCGGGGTCTTC
.	TRBV12-3/TRBV12-4	TRBJ2-3	few	CASSRDTDTQYF	TGTGCCAGCAGCCGGGACACAGATACGCAGTATTTT
.	TRBV3-1	TRBJ1-2	many	CASSQEVLGHGYTF	TGTGCCAGCAGCCAAGAGGTCCTAGGGCATGGCTACACCTTC
TRBD1	TRBV14	TRBJ1-1	many	CASSSYRGNTEAFF	TGTGCCAGCAGCTCCTACAGGGGGAACACTGAAGCTTTCTTT
.	TRBV29-1	TRBJ2-3	many	CSVVPSLVTDTQYF	TGCAGCGTTGTCCCCTCTTTAGTCACAGATACGCAGTATTTT
TRBD2	TRBV2	TRBJ2-1	once	CASSDPSSGGVNEQFF	TGTGCCAGCAGTGACCCCTCTAGCGGGGGGGTTAATGAGCAGTTCTTC
TRBD2	TRBV7-3	TRBJ2-3	many	CASSNTKNPGLAGTDTQYF	TGTGCCAGCAGCAATACTAAAAATCCGGGACTAGCGGGGACAGATACGCAGTATTTT
TRBD1	TRBV5-1	TRBJ1-2	few	CASSSGGHRGQGGYGYTF	TGCGCCAGCAGCTCTGGAGGGCACCGCGGACAGGGCGGCTATGGCTACACCTTC
.	TRBV7-8	TRBJ2-7	.	CASSLGEWTDYEQYF	TGTGCCAGCAGCTTAGGGGAGTGGACAGACTACGAGCAGTACTTC